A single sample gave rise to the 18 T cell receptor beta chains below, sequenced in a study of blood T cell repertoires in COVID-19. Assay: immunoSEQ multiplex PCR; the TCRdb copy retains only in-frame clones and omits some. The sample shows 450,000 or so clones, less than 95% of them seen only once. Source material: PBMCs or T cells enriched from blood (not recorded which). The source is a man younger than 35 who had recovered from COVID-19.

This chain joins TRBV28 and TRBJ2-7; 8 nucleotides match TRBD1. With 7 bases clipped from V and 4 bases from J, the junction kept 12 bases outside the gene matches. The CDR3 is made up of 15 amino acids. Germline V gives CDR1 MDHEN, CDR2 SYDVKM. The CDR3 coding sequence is TGTGCCAGCAAACAGACAGGGGAAGTAAATTACGAGCAGTACTTC. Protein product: CASKQTGEVNYEQYF.

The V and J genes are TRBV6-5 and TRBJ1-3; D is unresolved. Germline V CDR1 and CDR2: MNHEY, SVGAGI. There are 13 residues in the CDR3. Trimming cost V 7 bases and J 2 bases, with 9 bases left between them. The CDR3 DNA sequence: TGTGCCAGCACGGTACTCCCTGGAAACACCATATATTTT. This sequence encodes CASTVLPGNTIYF.

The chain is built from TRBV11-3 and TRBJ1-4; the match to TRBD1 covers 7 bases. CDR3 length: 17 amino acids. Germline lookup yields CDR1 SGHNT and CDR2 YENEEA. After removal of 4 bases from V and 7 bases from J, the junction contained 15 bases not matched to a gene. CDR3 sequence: CASSSTPKTGVTEKLFF. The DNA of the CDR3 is TGTGCCAGCAGCTCGACACCTAAAACAGGGGTTACTGAAAAACTGTTTTTT.

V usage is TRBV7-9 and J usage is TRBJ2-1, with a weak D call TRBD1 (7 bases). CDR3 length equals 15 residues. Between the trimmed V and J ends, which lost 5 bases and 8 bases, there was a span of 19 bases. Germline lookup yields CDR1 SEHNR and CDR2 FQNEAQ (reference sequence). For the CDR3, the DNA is TGTGCCAGCAGCCTCACGGGGCAGGGGGGCGATGAGCAGTTCTTC. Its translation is CASSLTGQGGDEQFF.

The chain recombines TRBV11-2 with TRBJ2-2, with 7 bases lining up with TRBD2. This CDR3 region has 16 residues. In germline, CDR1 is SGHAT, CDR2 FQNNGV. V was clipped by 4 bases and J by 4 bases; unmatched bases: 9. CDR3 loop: CASSSWEGGITGELFF. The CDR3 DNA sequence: TGTGCCAGCAGCTCATGGGAGGGCGGAATCACCGGGGAGCTGTTTTTT.

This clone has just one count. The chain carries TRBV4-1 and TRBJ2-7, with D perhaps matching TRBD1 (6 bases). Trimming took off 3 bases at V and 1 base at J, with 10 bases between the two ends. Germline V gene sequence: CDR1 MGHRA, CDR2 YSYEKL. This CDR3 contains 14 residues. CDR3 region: CASSHQGRSYEQYF. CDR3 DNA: TGCGCCAGCAGCCATCAGGGGCGGTCCTACGAGCAGTACTTC.

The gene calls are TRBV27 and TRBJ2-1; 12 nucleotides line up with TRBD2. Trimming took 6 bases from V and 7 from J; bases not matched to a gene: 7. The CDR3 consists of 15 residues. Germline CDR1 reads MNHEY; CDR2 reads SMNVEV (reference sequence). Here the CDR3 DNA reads TGTGCCAGCAGCCTTGGACTAGCGGGAAGGAATGAGCAGTTCTTC. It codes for CASSLGLAGRNEQFF.

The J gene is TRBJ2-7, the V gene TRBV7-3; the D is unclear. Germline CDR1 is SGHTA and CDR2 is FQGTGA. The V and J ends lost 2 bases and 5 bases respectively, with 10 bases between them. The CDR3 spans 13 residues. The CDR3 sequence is CASSLSPRDEQYF. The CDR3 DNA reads TGTGCCAGCAGCTTATCTCCTCGGGACGAGCAGTACTTC.

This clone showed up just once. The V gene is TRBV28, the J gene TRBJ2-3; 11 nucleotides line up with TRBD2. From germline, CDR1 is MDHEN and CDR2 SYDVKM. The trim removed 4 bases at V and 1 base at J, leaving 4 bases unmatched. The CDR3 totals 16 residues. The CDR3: CASSSILAGGTDTQYF. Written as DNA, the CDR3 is TGTGCCAGCAGTTCAATACTAGCGGGGGGCACAGATACGCAGTATTTT.

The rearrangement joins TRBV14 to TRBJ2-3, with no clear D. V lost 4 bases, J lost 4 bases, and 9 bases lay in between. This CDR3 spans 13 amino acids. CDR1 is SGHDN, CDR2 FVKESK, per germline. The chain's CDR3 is CASSPLAADTQYF. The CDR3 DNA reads TGTGCCAGCAGCCCCTTGGCAGCAGATACGCAGTATTTT.

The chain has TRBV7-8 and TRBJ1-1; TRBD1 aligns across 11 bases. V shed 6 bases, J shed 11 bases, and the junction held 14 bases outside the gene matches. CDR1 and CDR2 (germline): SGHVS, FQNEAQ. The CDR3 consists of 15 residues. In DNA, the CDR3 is TGTGCCAGCAGGCGCCCCCCGGGACAGGGGGTTGAGGCTTTCTTT. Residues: CASRRPPGQGVEAFF.

Here the CDR3 reads CASSRDRRYTGELFF. Here the CDR3 DNA reads TGCGCCAGCAGTCGGGACAGGAGATATACCGGGGAGCTGTTTTTT. The V call is TRBV23-1, the J call TRBJ2-2; 8 bases match TRBD1. TRBV23-1 is recorded as an ORF, its role being uncertain. This CDR3 region has 15 residues. J lost 5 bases, V lost 4 bases, and 6 bases had no gene match.

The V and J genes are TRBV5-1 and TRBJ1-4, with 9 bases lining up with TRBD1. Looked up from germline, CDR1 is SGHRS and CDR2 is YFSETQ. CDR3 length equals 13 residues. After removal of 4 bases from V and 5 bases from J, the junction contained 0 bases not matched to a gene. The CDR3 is CASSGTGNEKLFF. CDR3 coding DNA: TGCGCCAGCAGCGGGACAGGGAATGAAAAACTGTTTTTT.

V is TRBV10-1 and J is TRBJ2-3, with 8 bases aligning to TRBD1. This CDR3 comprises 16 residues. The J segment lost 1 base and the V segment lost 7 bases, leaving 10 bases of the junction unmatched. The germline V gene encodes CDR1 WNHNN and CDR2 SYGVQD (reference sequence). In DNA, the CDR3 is TGCGCCAGCACCTCCGGACAGGGCGCTGGCACAGATACGCAGTATTTT. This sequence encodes CASTSGQGAGTDTQYF.

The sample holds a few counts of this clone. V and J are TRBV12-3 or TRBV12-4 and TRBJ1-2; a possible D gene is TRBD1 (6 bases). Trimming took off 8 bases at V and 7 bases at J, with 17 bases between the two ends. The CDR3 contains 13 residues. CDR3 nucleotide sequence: TGTGCCAGCGGGGACACTCCGGGGAGTGGCTACACCTTC. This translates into CASGDTPGSGYTF.

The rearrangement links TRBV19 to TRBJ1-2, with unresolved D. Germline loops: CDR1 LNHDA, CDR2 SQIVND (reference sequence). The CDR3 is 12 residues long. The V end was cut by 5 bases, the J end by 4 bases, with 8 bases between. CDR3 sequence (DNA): TGTGCCAGTAGTGTGACACTCTATGGCTACACCTTC. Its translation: CASSVTLYGYTF.

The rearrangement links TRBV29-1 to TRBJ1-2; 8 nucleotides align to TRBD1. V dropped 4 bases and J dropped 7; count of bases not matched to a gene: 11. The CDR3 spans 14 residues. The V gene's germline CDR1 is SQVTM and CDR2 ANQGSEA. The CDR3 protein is CSVAYDGTGLGYTF. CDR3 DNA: TGCAGCGTTGCCTACGATGGGACAGGCCTTGGCTACACCTTC. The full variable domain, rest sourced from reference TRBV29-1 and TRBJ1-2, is SAVISQKPSRDICQRGTSLTIQCQVDSQVTMMFWYRQQPGQSLTLIATANQGSEATYESGFVIDKFPISRPNLTFSTLTVSNMSPEDSSIYLCSVAYDGTGLGYTFGSGTRLTVV.

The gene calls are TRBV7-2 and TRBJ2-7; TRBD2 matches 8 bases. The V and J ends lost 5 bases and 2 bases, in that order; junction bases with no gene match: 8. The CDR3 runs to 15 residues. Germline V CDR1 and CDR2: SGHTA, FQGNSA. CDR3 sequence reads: CASSLEGSGAYEQYF. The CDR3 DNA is TGTGCCAGCAGCCTAGAGGGTAGCGGGGCCTACGAGCAGTACTTC.